The clone carrying this T cell receptor (beta chain) was seen a single time. Its antigen remains unidentified. One junction end does not reproduce the germline sequence, and a read error may be involved. CDR3 length: 12 amino acids. Germline V gene data show CDR1 as SGHDT and CDR2 as YYEEEE. This record comes from a study of naive and memory T cell subsets. Notes on the study in general: Naive repertoires, especially CD8, held a few larger clonotypes, possibly memory cells re-expressing CD45RA.

An equimolar mix of two oligonucleotides served as the beta constant-region primer for TRBC1 and TRBC2. Nested alpha and beta constant-region primers with the SP2 primer drove four PCR rounds on ligated cDNA. TCRdb re-called the UMI-ligation and nested PCR reads through MiXCR, storing one row per CDR3 protein. This sample has about 100,000 distinct CDR3 sequences, with 13% to 15% found just once. Input material: naive CD8+ T cells from blood. The source of this sequence is a human donor in good health. The rearrangement links TRBV5-6 to TRBJ2-7, with D tentatively TRBD1 or TRBD2 (5 bases each). CDR3: CASSSGGTVRSF. The CDR3, as DNA: TGTGCCAGCAGCTCCGGTGGGACGGTCCGCTCCTTC.